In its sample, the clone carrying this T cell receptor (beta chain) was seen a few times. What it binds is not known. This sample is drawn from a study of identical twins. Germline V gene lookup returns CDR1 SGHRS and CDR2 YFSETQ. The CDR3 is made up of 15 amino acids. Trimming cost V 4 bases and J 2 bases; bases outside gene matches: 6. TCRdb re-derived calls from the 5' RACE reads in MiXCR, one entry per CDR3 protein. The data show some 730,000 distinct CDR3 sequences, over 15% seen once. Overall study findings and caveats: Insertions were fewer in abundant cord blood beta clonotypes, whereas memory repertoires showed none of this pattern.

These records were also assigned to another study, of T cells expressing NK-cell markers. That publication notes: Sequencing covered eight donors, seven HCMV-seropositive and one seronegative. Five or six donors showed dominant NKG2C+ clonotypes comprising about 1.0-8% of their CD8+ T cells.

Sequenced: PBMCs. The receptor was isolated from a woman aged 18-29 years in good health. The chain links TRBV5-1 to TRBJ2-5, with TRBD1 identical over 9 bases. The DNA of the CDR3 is TGCGCCAGCAGCATCGGGACAGGGAGACAAGAGACCCAGTACTTC. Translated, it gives CASSIGTGRQETQYF. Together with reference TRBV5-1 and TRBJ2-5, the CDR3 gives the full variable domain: KAGVTQTPRYLIKTRGQQVTLSCSPISGHRSVSWYQQTPGQGLQFLFEYFSETQRNKGNFPGRFSGRQFSNSRSEMNVSTLELGDSALYLCASSIGTGRQETQYFGPGTRLLVL.